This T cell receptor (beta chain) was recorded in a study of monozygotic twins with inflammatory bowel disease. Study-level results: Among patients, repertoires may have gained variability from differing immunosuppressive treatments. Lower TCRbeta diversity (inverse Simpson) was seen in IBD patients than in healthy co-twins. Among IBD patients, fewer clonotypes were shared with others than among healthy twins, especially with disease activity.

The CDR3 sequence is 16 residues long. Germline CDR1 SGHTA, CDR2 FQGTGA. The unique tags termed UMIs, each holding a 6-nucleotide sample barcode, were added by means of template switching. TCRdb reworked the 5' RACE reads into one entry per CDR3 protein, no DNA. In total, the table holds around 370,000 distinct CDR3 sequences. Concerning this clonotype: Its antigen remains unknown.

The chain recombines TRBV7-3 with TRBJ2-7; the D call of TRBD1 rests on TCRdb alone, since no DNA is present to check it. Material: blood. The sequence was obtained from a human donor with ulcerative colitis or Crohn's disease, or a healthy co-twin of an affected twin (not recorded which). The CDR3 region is CASSLIVDRGLYEQYF. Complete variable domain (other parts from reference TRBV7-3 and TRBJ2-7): GAGVSQTPSNKVTEKGKYVELRCDPISGHTALYWYRQSLGQGPEFLIYFQGTGAADDSGLPNDRFFAVRPEGSVSTLKIQRTERGDSAVYLCASSLIVDRGLYEQYFGPGTRLTVT.